This T cell receptor beta chain was found in a study of T cells after yellow fever vaccination (dated by TCRdb to about 2019). A note on the overall study: The SMART-Seq v4 Ultra Low Input RNA kit was used to prepare libraries from fractions with low cell numbers. Bulk TCR alpha and beta repertoires were sequenced longitudinally to track T-cell clones before and after primary and booster YFV17D yellow fever vaccination. Blood was drawn at multiple timepoints before and after primary and secondary immunization, with bulk PBMC replicates and cell subsets isolated. The cohort comprised two healthy male donors, one aged 18 to 30 and one aged 30 to 40 years.

Taken from cysteine to phenylalanine, the CDR3 has 13 residues. CDR3 DNA only is kept here, 39 bases in frame from base 1. General conclusions and limits of the study: The secondary T-cell response was weaker than the primary response but faster, peaking on day 5 instead of day 15. The study included only two donors, which limits how far the findings can be generalized. A small fraction of clonotypes showed up in both the CD4 and CD8 compartments, probably as a result of convergent recombination. Computational filtering was needed because FACS-sorted repertoires could contain abundant contaminating clonotypes from the bulk population. Most clones expanded after primary vaccination (almost 97% of CD4 and over 80% of CD8) were re-detected after the booster, suggesting that broad memory maintenance occurred.

TCR cDNA was synthesized by 5'RACE template switching, through which a universal primer site and unique molecular identifiers were introduced. Priming for cDNA synthesis came from both the TCR alpha and TCR beta constant segments. Libraries were amplified in two PCR steps, with sample barcodes and sequencing adapters added in the second step. Sequencing of libraries was performed on Illumina HiSeq 2500 (2x100 bp) or NovaSeq (2x150 bp). As for the original processing: MIGEC handled demultiplexing of reads and collapsing into UMI consensus sequences, while MiXCR performed V(D)J alignment. Vaccine-responding clonotypes were identified with edgeR using replicate PBMC samples, with FDR below 0.01 and a log2 fold change above 5 up to day 15 being required. CD4 or CD8 identity was assigned to each bulk clonotype according to whether the clonotype was present at higher abundance in the sequenced CD4 repertoire or the sequenced CD8 repertoire. TCRdb's own reprocessing of the public reads used fastp at Q25 and MiXCR and kept productive beta chains. Each CDR3 protein appears once, grouped with its most common genes and DNA. The authors' filters were not applied to this entry. Recorded for this sample are around 150,000 distinct CDR3 sequences; 6% to 7.5% of them occurred a single time. The ten largest clones represent roughly 2.5% of the sample.

This clonotype was counted a few times. The clone's antigen remains unknown. No base quality values were provided; no much bigger clone lies one nucleotide off. Read against the paper, the sample's treatment or condition label means: live attenuated yellow fever vaccine strain. PBMCs were isolated from peripheral blood using a standard Ficoll-Paque protocol. CD4 and CD8 T-cell fractions were isolated with Dynabeads CD4 and CD8 positive selection kits. TriZol was used to extract RNA from bulk PBMCs, CD4 and CD8 fractions, and dextramer-positive and dextramer-negative fractions. The specimen comprised CD4+ T cells sorted from PBMCs, sampled 4 to 6 days after the first yellow fever vaccination. This receptor chain uses TRBV21-1 and TRBJ2-7. TRBV21-1 is given as a pseudogene. The TCR was taken from a young man who received the YFV17D yellow fever vaccine. The nucleotides are TGTGCCAGCAGCGTAGGGTCCTCCTACGAGCAGTACTTC. Its coded protein is CASSVGSSYEQYF.